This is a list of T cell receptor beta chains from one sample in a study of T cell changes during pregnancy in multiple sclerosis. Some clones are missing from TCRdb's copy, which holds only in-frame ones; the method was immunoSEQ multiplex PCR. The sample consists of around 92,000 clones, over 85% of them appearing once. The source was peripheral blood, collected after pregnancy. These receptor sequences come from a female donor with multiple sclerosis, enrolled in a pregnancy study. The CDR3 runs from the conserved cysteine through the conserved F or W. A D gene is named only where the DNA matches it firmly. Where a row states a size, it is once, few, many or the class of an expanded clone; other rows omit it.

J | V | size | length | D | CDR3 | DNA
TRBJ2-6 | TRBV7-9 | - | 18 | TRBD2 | CASSSTLAVNSGANVLTF | TGTGCCAGCAGCTCCACGCTAGCGGTAAACTCTGGGGCCAACGTCCTGACTTTC
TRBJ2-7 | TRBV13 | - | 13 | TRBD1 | CASSPGTGYEQYF | TGTGCCAGCAGCCCCGGGACAGGTTACGAGCAGTACTTC
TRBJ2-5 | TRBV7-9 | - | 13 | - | CASDPGYQETQYF | TGTGCCAGTGACCCAGGGTACCAAGAGACCCAGTACTTC
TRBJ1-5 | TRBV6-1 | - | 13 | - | CASNHNGNQPQHF | TGTGCCAGCAACCACAACGGGAATCAGCCCCAGCATTTT
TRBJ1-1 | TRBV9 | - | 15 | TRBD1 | CASSAGSGTVLKAFF | TGTGCCAGCAGCGCAGGATCCGGGACAGTACTTAAAGCTTTCTTT
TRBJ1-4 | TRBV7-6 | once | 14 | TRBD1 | CASSPGGVNEKLFF | TGTGCCAGCAGCCCAGGGGGCGTTAATGAAAAACTGTTTTTT
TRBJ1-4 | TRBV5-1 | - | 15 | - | CASSTGPPTNEKLFF | TGCGCCAGCAGCACAGGTCCTCCGACTAATGAAAAACTGTTTTTT
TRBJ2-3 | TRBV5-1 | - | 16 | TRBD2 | CASSRPSGDGTDTQYF | TGCGCCAGCAGCCGTCCTAGCGGGGACGGCACAGATACGCAGTATTTT
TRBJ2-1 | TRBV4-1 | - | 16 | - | CASSQDPGNSYNEQFF | TGCGCCAGCAGCCAAGACCCGGGAAACTCTTACAATGAGCAGTTCTTC
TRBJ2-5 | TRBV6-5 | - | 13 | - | CASSYPDQETQYF | TGTGCCAGCAGTTACCCAGATCAAGAGACCCAGTACTTC
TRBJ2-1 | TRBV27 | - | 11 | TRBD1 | CASRQQGRLFF | TGTGCCAGCAGGCAACAGGGGCGTCTGTTCTTC
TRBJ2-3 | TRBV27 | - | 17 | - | CASSSMSGGLISDTQYF | TGTGCCAGCAGTTCTATGTCAGGTGGACTGATCAGCGATACGCAGTATTTT
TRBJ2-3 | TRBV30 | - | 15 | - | CAWSMGELVGYTQYF | TGTGCCTGGAGTATGGGTGAACTAGTCGGCTATACGCAGTATTTT
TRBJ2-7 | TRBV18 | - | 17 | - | CASSPRERAGISYEQYF | TGTGCCAGCTCACCCAGGGAACGGGCCGGTATTTCCTACGAGCAGTACTTC
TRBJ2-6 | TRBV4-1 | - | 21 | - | CASSQVLSRTSLRSGANVLTF | TGCGCCAGCAGCCAAGTCTTGTCCAGGACTTCTCTACGCTCTGGGGCCAACGTCCTGACTTTC
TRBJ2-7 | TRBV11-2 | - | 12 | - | CASSLGYGEQYF | TGTGCCAGCAGCTTAGGATACGGGGAGCAGTACTTC
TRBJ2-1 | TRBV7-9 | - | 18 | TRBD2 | CASSSGTSGSLSYNEQFF | TGTGCCAGCAGCTCGGGGACTAGCGGGAGCCTCTCCTACAATGAGCAGTTCTTC
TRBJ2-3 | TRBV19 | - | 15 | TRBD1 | CASSWGGTGLDTQYF | TGTGCCAGTAGTTGGGGGGGGACAGGGTTGGATACGCAGTATTTT
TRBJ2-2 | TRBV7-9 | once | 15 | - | CASSLEAANTGELFF | TGTGCCAGCAGCTTAGAGGCGGCGAACACCGGGGAGCTGTTTTTT
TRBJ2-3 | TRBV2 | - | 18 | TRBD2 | CASRGVEDIAGITDTQYF | TGTGCCAGCAGAGGGGTAGAGGACATAGCGGGAATTACAGATACGCAGTATTTT
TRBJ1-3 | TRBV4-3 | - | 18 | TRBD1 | CASSHAPGQGDPGNTIYF | TGCGCCAGCAGCCACGCCCCGGGACAGGGCGACCCTGGAAACACCATATATTTT
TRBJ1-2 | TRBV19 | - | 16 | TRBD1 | CASRSDSGTGVYGYTF | TGTGCCAGTAGAAGCGACTCCGGGACAGGGGTATATGGCTACACCTTC
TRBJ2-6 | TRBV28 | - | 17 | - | CASSPQLDSLGANVLTF | TGTGCCAGCAGTCCTCAACTGGACAGTCTAGGGGCCAACGTCCTGACTTTC
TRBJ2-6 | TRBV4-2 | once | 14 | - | CASSQQGGANVLTF | TGTGCCAGCAGCCAACAGGGGGGGGCCAACGTCCTGACTTTC
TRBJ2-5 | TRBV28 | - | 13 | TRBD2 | CASGTGGGETQYF | TGTGCCAGCGGGACGGGAGGTGGAGAGACCCAGTACTTC
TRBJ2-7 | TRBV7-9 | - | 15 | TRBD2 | CAGTEGSGKSYEQYF | TGTGCCGGCACGGAGGGTAGCGGGAAGTCCTACGAGCAGTACTTC
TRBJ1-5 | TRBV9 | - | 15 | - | CASSDDYRDGQPQHF | TGTGCCAGCAGCGACGACTACAGGGACGGTCAGCCCCAGCATTTT
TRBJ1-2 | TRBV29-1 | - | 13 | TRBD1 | CSVEDRGYYGYTF | TGCAGCGTTGAGGACAGGGGGTATTATGGCTACACCTTC
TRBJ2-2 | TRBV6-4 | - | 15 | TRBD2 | CASSLASGKTGELFF | TGTGCCAGCAGTCTGGCTAGCGGAAAAACCGGGGAGCTGTTTTTT
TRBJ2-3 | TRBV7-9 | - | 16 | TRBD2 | CASSSGLAGTTDTQYF | TGTGCCAGCAGCTCGGGACTAGCGGGAACCACAGATACGCAGTATTTT
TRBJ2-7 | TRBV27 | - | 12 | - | CASSRSGGEQYF | TGTGCCAGCAGTCGCTCGGGTGGAGAGCAGTACTTC
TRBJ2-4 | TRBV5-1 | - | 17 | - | CASSLQGSGLAKNIQYF | TGCGCCAGCAGCTTGCAGGGTAGCGGTCTAGCCAAAAACATTCAGTACTTC
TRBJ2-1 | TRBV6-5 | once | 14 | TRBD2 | CASSPGLAFIEQFF | TGTGCCAGCAGTCCCGGACTAGCGTTTATTGAGCAGTTCTTC
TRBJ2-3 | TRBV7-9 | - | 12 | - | CASSPDTPAQYF | TGTGCCAGCAGCCCCGACACCCCCGCGCAGTATTTT
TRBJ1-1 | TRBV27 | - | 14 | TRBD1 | CASSSLGAGGEAFF | TGTGCCAGCAGTTCCCTAGGGGCAGGGGGTGAAGCTTTCTTT
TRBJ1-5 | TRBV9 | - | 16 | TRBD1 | CASSADRVRSNQPQHF | TGTGCCAGCAGCGCTGACAGGGTAAGAAGCAATCAGCCCCAGCATTTT
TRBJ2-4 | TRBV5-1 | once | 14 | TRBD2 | CASRLAVAKNIQYF | TGCGCCAGCAGACTAGCGGTAGCCAAAAACATTCAGTACTTC
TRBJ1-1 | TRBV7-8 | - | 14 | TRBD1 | CASSSGGANTEAFF | TGTGCCAGCAGCTCAGGGGGCGCGAACACTGAAGCTTTCTTT
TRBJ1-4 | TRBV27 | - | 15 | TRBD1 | CASSLQGTANEKLFF | TGTGCCAGCAGTTTACAAGGGACAGCGAATGAAAAACTGTTTTTT
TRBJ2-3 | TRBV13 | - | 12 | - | CARLVKADTQYF | TGTGCCAGATTAGTAAAAGCAGATACGCAGTATTTT
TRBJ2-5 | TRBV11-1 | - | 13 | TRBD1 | CASSSDRGETQYF | TGTGCCAGCAGCTCGGACAGGGGAGAGACCCAGTACTTC
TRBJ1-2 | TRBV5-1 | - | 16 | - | CASSLAMTGPGDGYTF | TGCGCCAGCAGCTTGGCCATGACAGGCCCCGGGGATGGCTACACCTTC
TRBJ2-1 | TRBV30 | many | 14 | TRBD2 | CAWSVLAEYNEQFF | TGTGCCTGGAGTGTCCTAGCGGAGTACAATGAGCAGTTCTTC
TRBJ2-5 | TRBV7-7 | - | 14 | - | CASSLAGPGETQYF | TGTGCCAGCAGCTTAGCGGGCCCTGGAGAGACCCAGTACTTC
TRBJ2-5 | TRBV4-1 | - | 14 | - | CASSQQGLQETQYF | TGCGCCAGCAGCCAACAGGGCCTCCAAGAGACCCAGTACTTC
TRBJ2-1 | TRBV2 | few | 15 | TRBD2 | CASRTSGTYYNEQFF | TGTGCCAGCAGAACTAGCGGGACCTACTACAATGAGCAGTTCTTC
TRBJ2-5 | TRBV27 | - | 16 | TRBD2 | CASSAAGAGDGKTQYF | TGTGCCAGCAGTGCGGCCGGAGCGGGAGATGGGAAGACCCAGTACTTC
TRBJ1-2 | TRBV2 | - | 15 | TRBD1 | CASIMGPGDSTGYTF | TGTGCCAGCATTATGGGCCCCGGGGACAGTACCGGCTACACCTTC
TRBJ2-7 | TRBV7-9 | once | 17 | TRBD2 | CASSLALGTSGSYEQYF | TGTGCCAGCAGCTTAGCGCTTGGGACTAGCGGTTCCTACGAGCAGTACTTC
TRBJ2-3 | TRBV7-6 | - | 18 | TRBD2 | CASSLGTSGSMGTDTQYF | TGTGCCAGCAGCCTAGGGACTAGCGGGAGCATGGGGACAGATACGCAGTATTTT
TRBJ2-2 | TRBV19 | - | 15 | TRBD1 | CASSIPDRDTGELFF | TGTGCCAGTAGTATCCCGGACAGGGACACCGGGGAGCTGTTTTTT
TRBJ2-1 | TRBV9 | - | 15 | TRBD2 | CASSLGTSSYNEQFF | TGTGCCAGCAGCCTAGGGACTAGCTCCTACAATGAGCAGTTCTTC
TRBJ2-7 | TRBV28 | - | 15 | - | CASSDMGHPGGEQYF | TGTGCCAGCAGTGACATGGGACACCCTGGGGGCGAGCAGTACTTC
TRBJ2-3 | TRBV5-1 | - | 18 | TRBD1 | CASSLARTGGVRTDTQYF | TGCGCCAGCAGCTTGGCCCGGACAGGAGGTGTGAGAACAGATACGCAGTATTTT
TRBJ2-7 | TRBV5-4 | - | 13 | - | CASSTLGSYEQYF | TGTGCCAGCAGCACCCTCGGTTCCTACGAGCAGTACTTC
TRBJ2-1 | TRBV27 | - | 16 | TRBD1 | CASSSRRQGAVNEQFF | TGTGCCAGCAGTTCCCGACGACAGGGGGCGGTCAATGAGCAGTTCTTC
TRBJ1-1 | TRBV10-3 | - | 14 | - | CAISENTGNTEAFF | TGTGCCATCAGTGAGAATACAGGTAACACTGAAGCTTTCTTT
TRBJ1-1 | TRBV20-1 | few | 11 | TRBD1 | CKPGGNTEAFF | TGCAAGCCAGGGGGGAACACTGAAGCTTTCTTT
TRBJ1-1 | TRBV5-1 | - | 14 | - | CASSLGQYNTEAFF | TGCGCCAGCAGCTTGGGTCAGTACAACACTGAAGCTTTCTTT